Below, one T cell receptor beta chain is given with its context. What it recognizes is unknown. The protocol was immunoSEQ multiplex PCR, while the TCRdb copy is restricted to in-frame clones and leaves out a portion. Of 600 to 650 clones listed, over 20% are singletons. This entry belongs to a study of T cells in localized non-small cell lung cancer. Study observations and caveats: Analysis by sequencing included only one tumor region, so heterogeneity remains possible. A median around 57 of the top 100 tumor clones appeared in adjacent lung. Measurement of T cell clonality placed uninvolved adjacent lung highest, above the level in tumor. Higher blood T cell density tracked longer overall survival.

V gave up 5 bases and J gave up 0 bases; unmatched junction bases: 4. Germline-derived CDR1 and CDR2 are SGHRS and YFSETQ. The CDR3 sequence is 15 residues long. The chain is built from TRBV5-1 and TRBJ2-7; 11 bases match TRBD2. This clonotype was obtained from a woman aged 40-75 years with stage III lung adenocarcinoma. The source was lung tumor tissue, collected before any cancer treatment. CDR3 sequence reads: CASRPTSGASYEQYF. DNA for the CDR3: TGCGCCAGCAGGCCGACTAGCGGGGCCTCCTACGAGCAGTACTTC.